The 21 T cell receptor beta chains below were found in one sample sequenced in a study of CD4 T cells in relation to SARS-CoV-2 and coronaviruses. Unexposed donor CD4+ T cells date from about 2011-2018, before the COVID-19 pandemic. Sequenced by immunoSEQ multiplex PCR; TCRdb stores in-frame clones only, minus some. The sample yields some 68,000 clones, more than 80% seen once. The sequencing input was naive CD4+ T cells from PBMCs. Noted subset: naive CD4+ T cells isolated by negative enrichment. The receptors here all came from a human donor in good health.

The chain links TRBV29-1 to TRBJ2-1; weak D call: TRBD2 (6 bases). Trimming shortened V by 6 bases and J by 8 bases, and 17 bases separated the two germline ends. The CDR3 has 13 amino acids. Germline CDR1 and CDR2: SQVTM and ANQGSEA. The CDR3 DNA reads TGCAGCGTGGACCGGGACTGGGACGATGAGCAGTTCTTC. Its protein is CSVDRDWDDEQFF.

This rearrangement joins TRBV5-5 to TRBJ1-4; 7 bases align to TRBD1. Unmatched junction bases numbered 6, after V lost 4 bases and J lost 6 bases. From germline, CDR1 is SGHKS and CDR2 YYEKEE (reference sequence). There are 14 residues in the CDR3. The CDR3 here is CASSRGGRYEKLFF. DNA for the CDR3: TGTGCCAGCAGCCGAGGGGGCAGGTATGAAAAACTGTTTTTT.

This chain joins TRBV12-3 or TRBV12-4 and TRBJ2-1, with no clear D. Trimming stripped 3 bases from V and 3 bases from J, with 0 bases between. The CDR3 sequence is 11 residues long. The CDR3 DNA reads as TGTGCCAGCAGTTTCTACAATGAGCAGTTCTTC. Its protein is CASSFYNEQFF.

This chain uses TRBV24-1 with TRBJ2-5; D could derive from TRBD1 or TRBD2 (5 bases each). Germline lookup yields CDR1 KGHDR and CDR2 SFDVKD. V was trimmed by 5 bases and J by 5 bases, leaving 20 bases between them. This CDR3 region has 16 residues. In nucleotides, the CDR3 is TGTGCCACCAGTGGGGTATTGGTGGGGGAAGGTGAGACCCAGTACTTC. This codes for CATSGVLVGEGETQYF.

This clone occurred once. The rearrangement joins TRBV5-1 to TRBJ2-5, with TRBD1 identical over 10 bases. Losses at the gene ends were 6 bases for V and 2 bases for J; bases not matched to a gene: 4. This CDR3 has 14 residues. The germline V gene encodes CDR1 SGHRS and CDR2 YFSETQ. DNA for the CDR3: TGCGCCAGCACCATGGACAGGGGGCAAGAGACCCAGTACTTC. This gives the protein CASTMDRGQETQYF.

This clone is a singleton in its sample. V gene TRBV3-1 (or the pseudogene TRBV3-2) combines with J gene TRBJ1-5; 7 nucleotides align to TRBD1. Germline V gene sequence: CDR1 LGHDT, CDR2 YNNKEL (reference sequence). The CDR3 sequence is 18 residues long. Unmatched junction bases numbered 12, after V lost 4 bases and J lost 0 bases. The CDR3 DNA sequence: TGTGCCAGCAGCCCAATCCCCGACAGGGCCCTTAGCAATCAGCCCCAGCATTTT. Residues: CASSPIPDRALSNQPQHF.

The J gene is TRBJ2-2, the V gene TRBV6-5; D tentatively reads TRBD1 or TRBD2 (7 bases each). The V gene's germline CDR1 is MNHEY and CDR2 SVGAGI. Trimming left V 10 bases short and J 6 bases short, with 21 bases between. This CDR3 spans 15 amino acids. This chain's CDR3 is CATPGGGGFAGELFF. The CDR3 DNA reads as TGTGCCACCCCAGGGGGAGGGGGCTTTGCCGGGGAGCTGTTTTTT.

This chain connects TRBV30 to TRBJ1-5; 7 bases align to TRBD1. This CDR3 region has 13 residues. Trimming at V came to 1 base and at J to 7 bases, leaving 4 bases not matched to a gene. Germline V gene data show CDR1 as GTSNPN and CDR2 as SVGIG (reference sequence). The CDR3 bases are TGTGCCTGGAGTGCCGGGACAGCCCAGCCCCAGCATTTT. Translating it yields CAWSAGTAQPQHF.

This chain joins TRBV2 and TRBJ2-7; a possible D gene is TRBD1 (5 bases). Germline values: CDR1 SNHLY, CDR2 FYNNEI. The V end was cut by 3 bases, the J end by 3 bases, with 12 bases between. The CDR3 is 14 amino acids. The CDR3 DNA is TGTGCCAGCAGTGACCAGGGAACGCTCTACGAGCAGTACTTC. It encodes CASSDQGTLYEQYF.

CDR3 amino acids: CAIQGSQGGNQPQHF. CDR3 bases: TGTGCCATACAGGGATCTCAAGGGGGCAATCAGCCCCAGCATTTT. J is TRBJ1-5 and V is TRBV10-3, with a weak D call TRBD1 (6 bases). There are 15 residues in the CDR3. Germline V gene data show CDR1 as ENHRY and CDR2 as SYGVKD. The V end lost 9 bases, the J end lost 2 bases, and 17 bases lay between the germline ends.

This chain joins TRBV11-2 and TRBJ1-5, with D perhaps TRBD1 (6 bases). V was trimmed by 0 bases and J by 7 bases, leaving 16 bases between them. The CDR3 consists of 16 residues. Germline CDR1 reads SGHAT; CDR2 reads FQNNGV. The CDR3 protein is CASSLDLGGARQPQHF. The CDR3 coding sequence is TGTGCCAGCAGCTTAGATTTGGGGGGGGCGAGGCAGCCCCAGCATTTT.

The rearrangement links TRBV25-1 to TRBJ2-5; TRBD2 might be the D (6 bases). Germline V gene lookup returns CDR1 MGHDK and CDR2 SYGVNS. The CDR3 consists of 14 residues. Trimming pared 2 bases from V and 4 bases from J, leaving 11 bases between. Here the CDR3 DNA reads TGTGCCAGCAGTGAACCCCTGGGGGGAGAGACCCAGTACTTC. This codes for CASSEPLGGETQYF.

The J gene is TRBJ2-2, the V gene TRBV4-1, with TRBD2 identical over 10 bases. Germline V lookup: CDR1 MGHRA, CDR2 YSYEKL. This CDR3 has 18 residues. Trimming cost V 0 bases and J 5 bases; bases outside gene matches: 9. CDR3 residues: CASSQEGASGSGTGELFF. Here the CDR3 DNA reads TGCGCCAGCAGCCAAGAGGGGGCTAGCGGGAGTGGGACCGGGGAGCTGTTTTTT.

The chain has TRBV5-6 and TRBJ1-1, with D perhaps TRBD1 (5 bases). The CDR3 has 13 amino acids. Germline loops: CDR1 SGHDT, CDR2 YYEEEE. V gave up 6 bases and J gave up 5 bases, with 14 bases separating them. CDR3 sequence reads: CASIETEGTEAFF. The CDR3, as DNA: TGTGCCAGCATCGAGACAGAGGGGACTGAAGCTTTCTTT.

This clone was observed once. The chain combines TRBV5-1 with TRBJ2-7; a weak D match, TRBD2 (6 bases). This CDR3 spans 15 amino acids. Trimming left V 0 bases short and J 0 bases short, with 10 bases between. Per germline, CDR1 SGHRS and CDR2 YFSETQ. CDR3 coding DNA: TGCGCCAGCAGCTTGGCGGCCGGGAGCTCCTACGAGCAGTACTTC. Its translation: CASSLAAGSSYEQYF.

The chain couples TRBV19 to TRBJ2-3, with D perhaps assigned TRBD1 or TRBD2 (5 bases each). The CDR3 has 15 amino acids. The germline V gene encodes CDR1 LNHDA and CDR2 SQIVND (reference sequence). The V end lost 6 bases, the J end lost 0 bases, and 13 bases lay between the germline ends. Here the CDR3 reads CASSLRAGSTDTQYF. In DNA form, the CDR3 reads TGTGCCAGTAGCCTCAGGGCGGGTAGCACAGATACGCAGTATTTT.

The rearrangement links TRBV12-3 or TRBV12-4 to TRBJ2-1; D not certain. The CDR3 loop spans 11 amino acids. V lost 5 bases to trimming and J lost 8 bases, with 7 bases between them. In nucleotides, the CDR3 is TGTGCCAGCAGTGGTTACGATGAGCAGTTCTTC. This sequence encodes CASSGYDEQFF.

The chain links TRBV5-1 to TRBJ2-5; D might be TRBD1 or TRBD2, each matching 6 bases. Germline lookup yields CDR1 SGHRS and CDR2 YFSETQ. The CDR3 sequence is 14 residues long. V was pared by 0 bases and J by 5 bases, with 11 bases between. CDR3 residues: CASSLETGAETQYF. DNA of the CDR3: TGCGCCAGCAGCTTGGAAACGGGGGCCGAGACCCAGTACTTC.

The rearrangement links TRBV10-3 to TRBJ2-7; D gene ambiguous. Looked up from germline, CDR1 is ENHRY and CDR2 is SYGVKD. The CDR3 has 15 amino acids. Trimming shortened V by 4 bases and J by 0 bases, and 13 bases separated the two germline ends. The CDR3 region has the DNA TGTGCCATCAGTGGGGTTGGGAAAATCTCCTACGAGCAGTACTTC. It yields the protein CAISGVGKISYEQYF.

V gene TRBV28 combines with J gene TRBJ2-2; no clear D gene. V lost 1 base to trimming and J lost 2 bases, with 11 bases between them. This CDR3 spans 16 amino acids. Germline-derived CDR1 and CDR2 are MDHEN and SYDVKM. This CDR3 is CASSLLAELNTGELFF. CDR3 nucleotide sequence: TGTGCCAGCAGTTTATTGGCCGAGTTAAACACCGGGGAGCTGTTTTTT.

CDR3 protein: CASSQAGQQIGSPLHF. CDR3 in DNA: TGTGCCAGCAGCCAGGCCGGCCAGCAGATAGGTTCACCCCTCCACTTT. This chain connects TRBV5-5 to TRBJ1-6; the D is unclear. CDR1 is SGHKS and CDR2 is YYEKEE in the germline V gene (reference sequence). Trimming took 4 bases from V and 9 from J, leaving 20 bases between them. This CDR3 has 16 amino acids.